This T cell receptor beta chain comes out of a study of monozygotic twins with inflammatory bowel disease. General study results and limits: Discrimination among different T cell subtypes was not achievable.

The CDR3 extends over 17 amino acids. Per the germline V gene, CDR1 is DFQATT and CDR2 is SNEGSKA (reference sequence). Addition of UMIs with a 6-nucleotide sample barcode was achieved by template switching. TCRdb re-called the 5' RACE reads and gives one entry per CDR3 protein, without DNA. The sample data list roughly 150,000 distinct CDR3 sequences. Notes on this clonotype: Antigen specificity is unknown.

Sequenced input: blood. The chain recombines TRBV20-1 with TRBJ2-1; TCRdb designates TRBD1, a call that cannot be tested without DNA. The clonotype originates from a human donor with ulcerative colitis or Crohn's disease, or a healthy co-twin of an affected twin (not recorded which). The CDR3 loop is CSARDLYRGRSYNEQFF.